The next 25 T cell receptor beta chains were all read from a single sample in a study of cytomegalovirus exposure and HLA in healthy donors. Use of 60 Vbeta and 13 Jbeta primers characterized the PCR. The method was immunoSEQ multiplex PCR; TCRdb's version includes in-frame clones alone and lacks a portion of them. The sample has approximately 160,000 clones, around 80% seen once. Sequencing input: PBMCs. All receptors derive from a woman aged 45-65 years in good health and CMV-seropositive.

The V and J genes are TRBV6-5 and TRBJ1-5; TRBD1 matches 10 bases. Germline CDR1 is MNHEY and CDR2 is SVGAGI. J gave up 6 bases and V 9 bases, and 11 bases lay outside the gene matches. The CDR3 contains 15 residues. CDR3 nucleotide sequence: TGTGCCAGAGATAGAAGGACAGGGGGATTTCAGCCCCAGCATTTT. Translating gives CARDRRTGGFQPQHF.

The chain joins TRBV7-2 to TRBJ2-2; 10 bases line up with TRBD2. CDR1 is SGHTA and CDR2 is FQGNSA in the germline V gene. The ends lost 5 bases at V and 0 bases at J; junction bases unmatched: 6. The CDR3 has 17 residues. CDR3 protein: CASSPLAGVSNTGELFF. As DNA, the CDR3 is TGTGCCAGCAGCCCGCTAGCGGGGGTTTCGAACACCGGGGAGCTGTTTTTT.

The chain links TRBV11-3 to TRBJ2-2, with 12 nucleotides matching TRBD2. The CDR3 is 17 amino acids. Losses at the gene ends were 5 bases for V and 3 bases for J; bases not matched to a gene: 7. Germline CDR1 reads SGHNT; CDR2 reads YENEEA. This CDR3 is CASSRLAGATDTGELFF. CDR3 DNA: TGTGCCAGCAGCCGACTAGCGGGAGCCACAGACACCGGGGAGCTGTTTTTT.

The CDR3, as DNA: TGTGCCACTTCGGGGGGACAGGGAGCCTATAATTCACCCCTCCACTTT. Protein: CATSGGQGAYNSPLHF. This chain links TRBV19 with TRBJ1-6, with 9 bases identical to TRBD1. This CDR3 comprises 16 residues. Germline CDR1 and CDR2: LNHDA and SQIVND (reference sequence). The V and J ends lost 10 bases and 2 bases, in that order; junction bases with no gene match: 9.

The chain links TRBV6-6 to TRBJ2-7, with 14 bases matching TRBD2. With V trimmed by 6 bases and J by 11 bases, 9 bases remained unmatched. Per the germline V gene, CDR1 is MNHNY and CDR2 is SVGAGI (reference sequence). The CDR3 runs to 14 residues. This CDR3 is CASSRTSGRNWEYF. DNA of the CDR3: TGTGCCAGCAGCCGGACTAGCGGGAGGAATTGGGAGTACTTC.

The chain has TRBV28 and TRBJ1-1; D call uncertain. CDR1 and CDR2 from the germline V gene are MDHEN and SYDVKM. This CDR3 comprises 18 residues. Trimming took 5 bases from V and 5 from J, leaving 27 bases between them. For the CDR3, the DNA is TGTGCCAGCAGTACGCTCCGGCAATCGCGGGGTGTGGGGACTGAAGCTTTCTTT. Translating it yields CASSTLRQSRGVGTEAFF.

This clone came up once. The CDR3 sequence is CASSYSGGRGYEQYF. The CDR3 bases are TGTGCCAGCAGTTACTCGGGCGGGAGAGGCTACGAGCAGTACTTC. The chain has TRBV6-6 and TRBJ2-7; 7 nucleotides agree with TRBD2. The germline CDR1 and CDR2 sequences are MNHNY and SVGAGI (reference sequence). The V and J ends lost 0 bases and 3 bases, in that order; junction bases with no gene match: 5. This CDR3 is built from 15 residues.

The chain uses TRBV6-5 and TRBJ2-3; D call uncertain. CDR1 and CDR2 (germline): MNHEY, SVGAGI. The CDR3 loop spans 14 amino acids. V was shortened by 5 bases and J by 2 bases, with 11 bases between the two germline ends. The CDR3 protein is CASSPPGYTDTQYF. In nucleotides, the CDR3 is TGTGCCAGCAGTCCCCCGGGTTACACAGATACGCAGTATTTT.

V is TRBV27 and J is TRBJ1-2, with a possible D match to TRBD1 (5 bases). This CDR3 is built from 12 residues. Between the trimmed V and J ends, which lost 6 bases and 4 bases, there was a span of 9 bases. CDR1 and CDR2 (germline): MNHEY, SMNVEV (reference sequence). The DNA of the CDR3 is TGTGCCAGCAGAGCAGGGTCCTATGGCTACACCTTC. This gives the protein CASRAGSYGYTF.

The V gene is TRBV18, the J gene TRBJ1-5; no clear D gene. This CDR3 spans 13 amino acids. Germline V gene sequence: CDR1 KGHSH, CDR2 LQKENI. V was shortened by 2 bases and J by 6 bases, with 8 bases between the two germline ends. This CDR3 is CASSPWAGQPQHF. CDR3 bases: TGTGCCAGCTCACCATGGGCAGGTCAGCCCCAGCATTTT.

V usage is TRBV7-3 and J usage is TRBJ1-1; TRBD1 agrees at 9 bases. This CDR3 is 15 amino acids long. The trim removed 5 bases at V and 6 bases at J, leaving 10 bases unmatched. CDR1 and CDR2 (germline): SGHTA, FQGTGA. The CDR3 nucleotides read TGTGCCAGCAGCCTCCTAGGACAGGGGCTGTCTGAAGCTTTCTTT. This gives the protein CASSLLGQGLSEAFF.

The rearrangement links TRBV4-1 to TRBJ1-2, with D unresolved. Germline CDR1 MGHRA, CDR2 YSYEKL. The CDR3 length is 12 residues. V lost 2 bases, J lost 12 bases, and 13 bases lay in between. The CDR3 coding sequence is TGCGCCAGCAGCCAAACCGGAGGGAAAAACACCTTC. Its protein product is CASSQTGGKNTF.

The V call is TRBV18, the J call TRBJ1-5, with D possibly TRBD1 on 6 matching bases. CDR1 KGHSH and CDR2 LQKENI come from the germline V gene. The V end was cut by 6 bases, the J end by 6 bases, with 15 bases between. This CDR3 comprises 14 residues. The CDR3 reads CASSYGGGVQPQHF. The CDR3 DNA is TGTGCCAGCTCCTACGGAGGGGGGGTTCAGCCCCAGCATTTT.

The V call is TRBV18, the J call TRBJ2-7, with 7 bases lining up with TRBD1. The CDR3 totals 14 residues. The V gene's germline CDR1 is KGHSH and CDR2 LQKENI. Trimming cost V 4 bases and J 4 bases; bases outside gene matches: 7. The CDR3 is CASSRAGTVYEQYF. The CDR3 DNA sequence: TGTGCCAGCTCACGCGCCGGGACAGTATACGAGCAGTACTTC.

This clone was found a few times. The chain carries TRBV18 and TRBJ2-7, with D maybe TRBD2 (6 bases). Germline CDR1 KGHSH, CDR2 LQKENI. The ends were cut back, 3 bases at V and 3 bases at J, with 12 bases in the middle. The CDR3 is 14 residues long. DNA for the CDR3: TGTGCCAGCTCACCGGGGGGAGGCTACTACGAGCAGTACTTC. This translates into CASSPGGGYYEQYF.

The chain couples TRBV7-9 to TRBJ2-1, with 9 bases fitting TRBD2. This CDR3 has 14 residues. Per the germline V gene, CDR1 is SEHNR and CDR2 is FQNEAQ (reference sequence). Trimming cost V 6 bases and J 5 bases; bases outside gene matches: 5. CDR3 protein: CASRVAGENNEQFF. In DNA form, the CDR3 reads TGTGCCAGCAGAGTAGCGGGGGAAAACAATGAGCAGTTCTTC.

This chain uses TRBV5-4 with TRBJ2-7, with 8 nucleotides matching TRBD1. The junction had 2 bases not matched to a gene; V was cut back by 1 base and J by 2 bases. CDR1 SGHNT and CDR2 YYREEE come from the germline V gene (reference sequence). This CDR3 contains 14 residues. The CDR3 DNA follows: TGTGCCAGCAGCTTGTCGGACAGGGCCTACGAGCAGTACTTC. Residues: CASSLSDRAYEQYF.

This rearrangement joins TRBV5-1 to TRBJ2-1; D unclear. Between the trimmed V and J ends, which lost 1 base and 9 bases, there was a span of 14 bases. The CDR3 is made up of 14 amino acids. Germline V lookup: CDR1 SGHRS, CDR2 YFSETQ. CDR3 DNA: TGCGCCAGCAGCTTGCTCTCGGGTCTAGGTGAGCAGTTCTTC. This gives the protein CASSLLSGLGEQFF.

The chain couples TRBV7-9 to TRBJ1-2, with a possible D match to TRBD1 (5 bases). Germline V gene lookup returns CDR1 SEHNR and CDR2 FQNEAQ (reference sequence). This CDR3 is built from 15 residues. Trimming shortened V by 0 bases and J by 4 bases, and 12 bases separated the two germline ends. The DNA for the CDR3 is TGTGCCAGCAGCTTAGCGCGACAGCCTCCCTATGGCTACACCTTC. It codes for CASSLARQPPYGYTF.

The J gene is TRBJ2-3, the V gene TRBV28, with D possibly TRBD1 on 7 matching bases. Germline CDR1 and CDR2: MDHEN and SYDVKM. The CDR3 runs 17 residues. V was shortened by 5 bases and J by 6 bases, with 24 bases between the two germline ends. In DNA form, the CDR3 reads TGTGCCAGCAGTCCCCCCAGAGGGGGCGGGGCTAGGGATACGCAGTATTTT. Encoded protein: CASSPPRGGGARDTQYF.

The CDR3 sequence: CAWSNSRNTEAFF. The CDR3, as DNA: TGTGCCTGGAGTAACAGTCGGAACACTGAAGCTTTCTTT. This chain uses TRBV30 with TRBJ1-1; no clear D gene. The CDR3 totals 13 residues. V gave up 2 bases and J gave up 1 base, with 8 bases separating them. The germline gives CDR1 GTSNPN, CDR2 SVGIG (reference sequence). The full variable domain, completed using reference TRBV30 and TRBJ1-1, is SQTIHQWPATLVQPVGSPLSLECTVEGTSNPNLYWYRQAAGRGLQLLFYSVGIGQISSEVPQNLSASRPQDRQFILSSKKLLLSDSGFYLCAWSNSRNTEAFFGQGTRLTVV.

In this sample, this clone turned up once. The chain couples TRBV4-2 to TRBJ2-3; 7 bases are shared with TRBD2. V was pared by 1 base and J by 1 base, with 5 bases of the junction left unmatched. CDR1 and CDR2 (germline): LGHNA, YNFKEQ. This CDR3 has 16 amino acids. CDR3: CASSQGGEGRTDTQYF. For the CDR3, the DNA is TGTGCCAGCAGCCAAGGAGGGGAGGGCCGCACAGATACGCAGTATTTT.

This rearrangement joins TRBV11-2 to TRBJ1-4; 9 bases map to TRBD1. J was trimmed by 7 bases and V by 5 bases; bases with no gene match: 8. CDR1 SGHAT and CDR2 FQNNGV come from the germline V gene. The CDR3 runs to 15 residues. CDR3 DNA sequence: TGTGCCAGCAGCCCAAACAGGGGGCGTCGTGAAAAACTGTTTTTT. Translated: CASSPNRGRREKLFF.

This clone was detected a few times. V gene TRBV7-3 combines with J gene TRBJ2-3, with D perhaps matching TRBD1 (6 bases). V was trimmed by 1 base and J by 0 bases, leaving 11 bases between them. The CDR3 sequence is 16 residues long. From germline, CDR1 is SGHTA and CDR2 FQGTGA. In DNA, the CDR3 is TGTGCCAGCAGCTTAAGGCCGGGACAAAGCACAGATACGCAGTATTTT. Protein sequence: CASSLRPGQSTDTQYF.

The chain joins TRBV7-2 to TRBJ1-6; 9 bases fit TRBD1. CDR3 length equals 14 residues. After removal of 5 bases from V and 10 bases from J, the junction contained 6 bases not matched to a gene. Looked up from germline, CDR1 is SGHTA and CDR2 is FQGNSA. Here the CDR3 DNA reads TGTGCCAGCAGCCTACAGGGGGCGCAGTCACCCCTCCACTTT. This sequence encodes CASSLQGAQSPLHF.